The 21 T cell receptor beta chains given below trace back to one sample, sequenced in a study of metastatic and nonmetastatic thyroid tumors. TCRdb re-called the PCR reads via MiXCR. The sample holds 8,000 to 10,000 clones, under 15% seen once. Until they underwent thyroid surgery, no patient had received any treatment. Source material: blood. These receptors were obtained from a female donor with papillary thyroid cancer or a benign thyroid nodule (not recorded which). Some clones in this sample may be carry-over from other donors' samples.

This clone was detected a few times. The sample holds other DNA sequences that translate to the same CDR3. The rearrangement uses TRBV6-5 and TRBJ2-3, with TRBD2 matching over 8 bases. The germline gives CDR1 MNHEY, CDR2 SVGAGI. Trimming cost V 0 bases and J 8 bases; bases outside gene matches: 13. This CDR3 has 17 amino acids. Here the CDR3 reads CASSYSIQRGGRSTQYF. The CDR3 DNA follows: TGTGCCAGCAGTTACTCGATTCAACGGGGGGGCCGTAGTACGCAGTATTTT.

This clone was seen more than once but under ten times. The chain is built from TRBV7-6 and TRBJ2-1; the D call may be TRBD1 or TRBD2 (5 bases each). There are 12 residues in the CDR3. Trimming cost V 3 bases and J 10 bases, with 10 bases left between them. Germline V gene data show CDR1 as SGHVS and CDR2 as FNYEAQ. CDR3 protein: CASSLRGPEQFF. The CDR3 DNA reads TGTGCCAGCAGCTTGAGGGGCCCCGAGCAGTTCTTC.

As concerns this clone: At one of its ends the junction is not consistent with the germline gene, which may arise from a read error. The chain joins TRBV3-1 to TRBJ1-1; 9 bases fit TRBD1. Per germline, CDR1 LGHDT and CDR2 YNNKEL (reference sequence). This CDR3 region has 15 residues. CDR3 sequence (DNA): TGTGCCAGCAGCTGGGGGGACAGGGCGATCACTGAGGCTTTCTTT. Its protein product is CASSWGDRAITEAFF.

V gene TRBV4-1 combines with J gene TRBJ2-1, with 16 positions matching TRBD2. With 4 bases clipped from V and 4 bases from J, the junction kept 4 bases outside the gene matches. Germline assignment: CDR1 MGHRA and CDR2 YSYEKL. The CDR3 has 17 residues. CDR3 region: CASSRLGLAGGYNEQFF. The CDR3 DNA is TGCGCCAGCAGCCGCTTGGGACTAGCGGGGGGGTACAATGAGCAGTTCTTC.

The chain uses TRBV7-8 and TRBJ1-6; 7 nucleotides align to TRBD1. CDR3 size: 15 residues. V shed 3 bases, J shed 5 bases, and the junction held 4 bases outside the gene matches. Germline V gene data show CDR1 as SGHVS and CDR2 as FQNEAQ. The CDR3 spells CASSFEGQHNSPLHF. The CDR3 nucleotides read TGTGCCAGCAGCTTTGAGGGACAGCATAATTCACCCCTCCACTTT.

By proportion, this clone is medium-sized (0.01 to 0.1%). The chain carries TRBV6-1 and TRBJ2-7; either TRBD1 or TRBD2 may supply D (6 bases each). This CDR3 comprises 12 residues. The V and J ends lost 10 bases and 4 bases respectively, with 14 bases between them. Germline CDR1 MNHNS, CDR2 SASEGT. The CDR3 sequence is CATGGLPYEQYF. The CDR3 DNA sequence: TGTGCCACCGGGGGCCTCCCTTACGAGCAGTACTTC.

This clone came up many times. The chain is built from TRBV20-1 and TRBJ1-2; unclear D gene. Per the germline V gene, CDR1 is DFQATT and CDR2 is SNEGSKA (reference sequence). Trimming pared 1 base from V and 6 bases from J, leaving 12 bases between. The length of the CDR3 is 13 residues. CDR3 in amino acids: CSARVIGSDGYTF. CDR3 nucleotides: TGCAGTGCTAGAGTTATAGGATCGGATGGCTACACCTTC.

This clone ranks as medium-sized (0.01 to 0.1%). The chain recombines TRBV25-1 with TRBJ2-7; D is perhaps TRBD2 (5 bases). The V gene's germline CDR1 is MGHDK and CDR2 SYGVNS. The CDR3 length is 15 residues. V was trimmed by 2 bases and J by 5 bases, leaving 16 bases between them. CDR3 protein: CASSEPYGPGDEQYF. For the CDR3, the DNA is TGTGCCAGCAGTGAACCGTACGGGCCCGGGGACGAGCAGTACTTC.

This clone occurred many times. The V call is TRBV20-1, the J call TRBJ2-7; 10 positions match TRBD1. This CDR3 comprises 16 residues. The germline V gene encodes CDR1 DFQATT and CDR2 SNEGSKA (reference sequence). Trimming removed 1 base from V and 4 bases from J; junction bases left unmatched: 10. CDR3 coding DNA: TGCAGTGCTAGAGCGGGAGACAGGGGGCGCGTATACGAGCAGTACTTC. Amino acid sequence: CSARAGDRGRVYEQYF.

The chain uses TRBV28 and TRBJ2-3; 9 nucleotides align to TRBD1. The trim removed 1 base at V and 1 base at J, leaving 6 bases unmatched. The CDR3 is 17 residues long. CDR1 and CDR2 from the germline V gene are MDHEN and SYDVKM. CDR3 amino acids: CASSLYYTGGGTDTQYF. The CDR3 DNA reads TGTGCCAGCAGTTTATACTACACAGGGGGCGGCACAGATACGCAGTATTTT.

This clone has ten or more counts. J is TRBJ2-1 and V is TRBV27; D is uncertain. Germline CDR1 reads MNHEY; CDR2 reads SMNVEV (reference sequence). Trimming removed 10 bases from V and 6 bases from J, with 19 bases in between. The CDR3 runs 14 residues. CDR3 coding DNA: TGTGCCACTAGACCCCTGATGGTACTCAATGAGCAGTTCTTC. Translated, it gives CATRPLMVLNEQFF.

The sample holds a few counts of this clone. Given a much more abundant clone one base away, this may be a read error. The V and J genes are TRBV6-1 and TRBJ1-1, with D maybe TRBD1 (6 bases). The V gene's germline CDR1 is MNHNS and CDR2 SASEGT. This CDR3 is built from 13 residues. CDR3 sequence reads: CASSEWTDTESFF. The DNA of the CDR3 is TGTGCCAGCAGTGAATGGACAGACACTGAATCTTTCTTT.

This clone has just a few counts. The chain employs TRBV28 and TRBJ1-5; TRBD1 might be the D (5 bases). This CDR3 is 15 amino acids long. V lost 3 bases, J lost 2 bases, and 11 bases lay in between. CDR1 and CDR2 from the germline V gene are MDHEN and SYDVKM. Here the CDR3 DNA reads TGTGCCAGCAGTTTCCGGGGGGACGGCAATCAGCCCCAGCATTTT. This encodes CASSFRGDGNQPQHF.

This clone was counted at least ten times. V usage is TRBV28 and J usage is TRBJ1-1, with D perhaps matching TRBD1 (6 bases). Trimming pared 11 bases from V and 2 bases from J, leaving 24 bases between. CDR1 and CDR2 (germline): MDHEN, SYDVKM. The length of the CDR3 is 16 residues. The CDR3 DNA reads TGTGCCGGCCTCTCACTATACGGGACACTCAACACTGAAGCTTTCTTT. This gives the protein CAGLSLYGTLNTEAFF.

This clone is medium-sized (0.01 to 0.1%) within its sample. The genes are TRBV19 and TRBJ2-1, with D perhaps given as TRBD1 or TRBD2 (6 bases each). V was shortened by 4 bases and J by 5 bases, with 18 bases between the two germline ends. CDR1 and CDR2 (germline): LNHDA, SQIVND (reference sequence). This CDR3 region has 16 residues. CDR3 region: CASSRARQAGNNEQFF. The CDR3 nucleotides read TGTGCCAGTAGTAGGGCCCGACAGGCGGGGAACAATGAGCAGTTCTTC.

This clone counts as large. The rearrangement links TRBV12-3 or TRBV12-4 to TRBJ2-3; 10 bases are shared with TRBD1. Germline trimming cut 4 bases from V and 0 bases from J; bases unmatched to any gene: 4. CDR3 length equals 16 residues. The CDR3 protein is CASSSDRGSSTDTQYF. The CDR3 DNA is TGTGCCAGCAGTTCGGACAGGGGGTCTAGCACAGATACGCAGTATTTT.

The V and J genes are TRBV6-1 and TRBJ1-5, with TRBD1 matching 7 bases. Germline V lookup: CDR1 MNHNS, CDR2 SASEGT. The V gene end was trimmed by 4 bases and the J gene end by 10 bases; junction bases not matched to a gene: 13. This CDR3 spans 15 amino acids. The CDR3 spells CASSGSGGSSHPQHF. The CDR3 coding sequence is TGTGCCAGCAGTGGGTCAGGGGGTTCAAGCCATCCCCAGCATTTT.

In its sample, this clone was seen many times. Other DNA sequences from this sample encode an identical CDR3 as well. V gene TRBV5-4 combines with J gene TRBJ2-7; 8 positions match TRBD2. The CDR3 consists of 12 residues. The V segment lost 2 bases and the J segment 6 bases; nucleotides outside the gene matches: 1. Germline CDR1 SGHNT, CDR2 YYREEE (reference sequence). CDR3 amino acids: CASSFSGVEQYF. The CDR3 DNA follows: TGTGCCAGCAGCTTTAGCGGGGTCGAGCAGTACTTC.

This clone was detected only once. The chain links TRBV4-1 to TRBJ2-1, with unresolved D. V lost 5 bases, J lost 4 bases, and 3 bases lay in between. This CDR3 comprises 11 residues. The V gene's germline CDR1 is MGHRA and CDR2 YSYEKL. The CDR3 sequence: CASSNYNEQFF. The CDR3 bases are TGCGCCAGCAGCAATTACAATGAGCAGTTCTTC.

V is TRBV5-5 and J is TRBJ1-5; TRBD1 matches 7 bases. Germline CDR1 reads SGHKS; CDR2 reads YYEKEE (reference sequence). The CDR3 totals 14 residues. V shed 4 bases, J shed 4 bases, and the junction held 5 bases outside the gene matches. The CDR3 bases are TGTGCCAGCAGCCGACAGGGCGGAAATCAGCCCCAGCATTTT. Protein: CASSRQGGNQPQHF.

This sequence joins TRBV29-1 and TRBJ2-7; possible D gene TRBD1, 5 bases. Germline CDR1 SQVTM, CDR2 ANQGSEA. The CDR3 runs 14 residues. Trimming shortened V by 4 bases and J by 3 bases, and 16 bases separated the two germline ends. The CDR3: CSVGDRYGVYEQYF. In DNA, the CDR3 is TGCAGCGTTGGTGACAGATATGGCGTCTACGAGCAGTACTTC.